Listed below are T cell receptor beta chains from one sample, sequenced in a study of blood T cell repertoires in COVID-19. Generated by immunoSEQ multiplex PCR, the TCRdb table keeps only in-frame clones and is missing some. The profile covers about 120,000 clones, with less than 85% appearing a single time and roughly 2.4% taken by the ten largest. The sequenced sample consisted of peripheral blood. The receptors shown here come from a man aged 25 to 45 with acute or convalescent COVID-19. CDR3s include the opening cysteine and the closing phenylalanine or tryptophan. D genes are given only for firm matches. The size field is filled for only some rows; it gives once, few, many or a size class.

abundance | j_gene | v_gene | d_gene | CDR3aa | CDR3nt
NA | TRBJ1-4 | TRBV19 | TRBD1 | CASSTGRTGSGEKLFF | TGTGCCAGTAGTACCGGTAGGACAGGGTCGGGCGAAAAACTGTTTTTT
NA | TRBJ2-3 | TRBV7-2 | TRBD2 | CASSIWTSGTDTQYF | TGTGCCAGCAGCATCTGGACTAGCGGCACAGATACGCAGTATTTT
NA | TRBJ1-2 | TRBV27 | TRBD1 | CASSSTGGYGYTF | TGTGCCAGCAGTTCAACAGGGGGCTATGGCTACACCTTC
NA | TRBJ2-7 | TRBV6-5 | TRBD2 | CASISSGLPYEQYF | TGTGCCAGTATTTCTAGCGGGTTACCCTACGAGCAGTACTTC
few | TRBJ2-2 | TRBV19 | NA | CASSYQGVGELFF | TGTGCCAGTAGTTACCAGGGCGTCGGGGAGCTGTTTTTT
few | TRBJ1-1 | TRBV6-5 | NA | CASRLGRGNTEAFF | TGTGCCAGCAGGCTCGGACGGGGGAACACTGAAGCTTTCTTT
NA | TRBJ2-3 | TRBV3-1/TRBV3-2 | TRBD2 | CASSPPSSGPGDTQYF | TGTGCCAGCAGCCCTCCCTCTAGCGGTCCGGGAGATACGCAGTATTTT
once | TRBJ1-1 | TRBV9 | TRBD1 | CASSTLTGVNTEAFF | TGTGCCAGCAGCACCTTGACAGGGGTGAACACTGAAGCTTTCTTT
NA | TRBJ1-3 | TRBV6-5 | NA | CASSRSRDSGNTIYF | TGTGCCAGCTCCCGGTCCAGGGACTCTGGAAACACCATATATTTT
few | TRBJ1-4 | TRBV30 | NA | CAWSVAGEKLFF | TGTGCCTGGAGTGTAGCAGGAGAAAAACTGTTTTTT
many | TRBJ1-4 | TRBV4-1 | TRBD1 | CASSHLQGATNEKLFF | TGCGCCAGCAGCCACCTACAGGGGGCAACTAATGAAAAACTGTTTTTT
NA | TRBJ2-1 | TRBV7-2 | NA | CTSSSPRGNNEQFF | TGTACCAGCAGCTCACCCCGGGGTAACAATGAGCAGTTCTTC
NA | TRBJ1-1 | TRBV2 | NA | CASSSETLGGAFF | TGTGCCAGCAGTTCCGAGACCCTGGGAGGGGCTTTCTTT
NA | TRBJ1-6 | TRBV27 | NA | CASSLSRQEALNSPLHF | TGTGCCAGCAGTTTATCCCGACAGGAGGCCCTCAATTCACCCCTCCACTTT
NA | TRBJ2-7 | TRBV19 | NA | CASSIGQSYEQYF | TGTGCCAGTAGTATAGGGCAGTCCTACGAGCAGTACTTC
NA | TRBJ2-2 | TRBV6-6 | TRBD2 | CASTLAGSDTGELFF | TGTGCCAGCACTCTAGCGGGGTCGGACACCGGGGAGCTGTTTTTT
NA | TRBJ2-1 | TRBV4-2 | NA | CASSQGHRDSEQFF | TGTGCCAGCAGCCAAGGGCACAGAGATAGTGAGCAGTTCTTC
NA | TRBJ2-1 | TRBV29-1 | TRBD2 | CSVEGSGSIYNEQFF | TGCAGCGTTGAGGGGAGCGGGAGTATCTACAATGAGCAGTTCTTC
few | TRBJ1-1 | TRBV29-1 | NA | CSVEETEPVGAFF | TGCAGCGTTGAAGAGACAGAGCCCGTAGGTGCTTTCTTT
NA | TRBJ2-7 | TRBV7-2 | TRBD1 | CASSSDRAGEQYF | TGTGCCAGCAGCTCCGACAGGGCAGGCGAGCAGTACTTC
NA | TRBJ2-1 | TRBV19 | NA | CASSMMGRDEQFF | TGTGCCAGTAGTATGATGGGTCGGGATGAGCAGTTCTTC
NA | TRBJ1-2 | TRBV29-1 | NA | CSVESRPSNYGYTF | TGCAGCGTTGAGAGCAGGCCCTCTAACTATGGCTACACCTTC
NA | TRBJ1-6 | TRBV20-1 | TRBD1 | CSASGVFSGQGTF | TGCAGTGCTAGTGGTGTGTTTTCGGGACAGGGTACTTTT
NA | TRBJ1-5 | TRBV19 | TRBD1 | CASSIWDRANQPQHF | TGTGCCAGTAGTATATGGGACAGGGCCAATCAGCCCCAGCATTTT
NA | TRBJ2-4 | TRBV3-1/TRBV3-2 | TRBD2 | CASSQVAGAAKNIQYF | TGTGCCAGCAGCCAGGTAGCGGGAGCAGCCAAAAACATTCAGTACTTC
NA | TRBJ2-1 | TRBV4-1 | NA | CASSQEPGATYNEQFF | TGCGCCAGCAGCCAAGAGCCGGGAGCTACTTACAATGAGCAGTTCTTC
NA | TRBJ1-5 | TRBV12-3/TRBV12-4 | NA | CASSFGAYQPQHF | TGTGCCAGCAGTTTTGGGGCTTATCAGCCCCAGCATTTT
NA | TRBJ1-1 | TRBV27 | TRBD1 | CASSHPRDRGFNTEAFF | TGTGCCAGCAGCCACCCCCGGGACAGGGGGTTCAACACTGAAGCTTTCTTT
NA | TRBJ2-3 | TRBV9 | NA | CASSSGGSTDTQYF | TGTGCCAGCAGCTCGGGCGGGAGCACAGATACGCAGTATTTT
NA | TRBJ1-1 | TRBV7-9 | NA | CATETGMNTEAFF | TGTGCCACGGAGACAGGAATGAACACTGAAGCTTTCTTT
NA | TRBJ1-6 | TRBV3-1/TRBV3-2 | TRBD1 | CASSQADRGDSPLHF | TGTGCCAGCAGCCAGGCGGACAGGGGCGATTCACCCCTCCACTTT
NA | TRBJ2-1 | TRBV7-3 | TRBD2 | CASSSQGLAGRREQFF | TGTGCCAGCAGCTCGCAGGGACTAGCGGGGCGCAGGGAGCAGTTCTTC
NA | TRBJ2-1 | TRBV6-5 | NA | CASSYGGRTGYNEQFF | TGTGCCAGCAGTTATGGAGGGAGGACCGGTTACAATGAGCAGTTCTTC
once | TRBJ2-3 | TRBV7-9 | TRBD2 | CASSLWTSGSTDTQYF | TGTGCCAGCAGCCTTTGGACTAGCGGCTCCACAGATACGCAGTATTTT
NA | TRBJ1-2 | TRBV5-4 | NA | CASSLVGDNYGYTF | TGTGCCAGCAGCTTGGTAGGGGATAACTATGGCTACACCTTC
once | TRBJ1-4 | TRBV19 | TRBD1 | CASSIGQGRPVEKLFF | TGTGCCAGTAGTATTGGACAGGGCCGCCCGGTTGAAAAACTGTTTTTT
NA | TRBJ1-3 | TRBV30 | NA | CAWSVRGGFGSGNTIYF | TGTGCCTGGAGTGTACGCGGGGGGTTCGGCTCTGGAAACACCATATATTTT
NA | TRBJ1-1 | TRBV2 | NA | CASSEPRETMNTEAFF | TGTGCCAGCAGTGAACCCAGGGAAACTATGAACACTGAAGCTTTCTTT
NA | TRBJ1-3 | TRBV6-4 | NA | CASRVNGGVENTIYF | TGTGCCAGCAGGGTGAACGGGGGGGTTGAAAACACCATATATTTT
NA | TRBJ2-1 | TRBV18 | TRBD2 | CASSQSGIAYNEQFF | TGTGCCAGCTCCCAAAGCGGGATCGCATACAATGAGCAGTTCTTC
NA | TRBJ2-2 | TRBV11-3 | NA | CASSLAGQRTGELFF | TGTGCCAGCAGCTTAGCGGGTCAACGGACCGGGGAGCTGTTTTTT
NA | TRBJ2-1 | TRBV12-3/TRBV12-4 | NA | CASSPTGNEQFF | TGTGCCAGCAGTCCTACAGGGAATGAGCAGTTCTTC
NA | TRBJ1-3 | TRBV14 | NA | CASSQVAGVAGNTIYF | TGTGCCAGCAGCCAAGTAGCCGGGGTAGCAGGAAACACCATATATTTT
NA | TRBJ1-2 | TRBV18 | NA | CASSPERDYGYTF | TGTGCCAGCTCACCAGAGAGGGATTATGGCTACACCTTC
NA | TRBJ2-2 | TRBV12-5 | TRBD1 | CASGLPSGQGGRPGELFF | TGTGCTAGTGGTTTGCCCTCGGGACAGGGGGGGAGACCCGGGGAGCTGTTTTTT
NA | TRBJ2-5 | TRBV11-3 | NA | CASSLLASQQETQYF | TGTGCCAGCAGCTTACTAGCGAGCCAACAAGAGACCCAGTACTTC
NA | TRBJ2-3 | TRBV28 | TRBD2 | CASSQTSSGASTDTQYF | TGTGCCAGCAGCCAGACGAGTAGCGGGGCTAGCACAGATACGCAGTATTTT
NA | TRBJ1-1 | TRBV4-1 | NA | CASSPGNTEAFF | TGCGCCAGCAGCCCAGGGAACACTGAAGCTTTCTTT
NA | TRBJ1-2 | TRBV20-1 | NA | CSARYQGGYTF | TGCAGTGCTAGGTACCAGGGAGGCTACACCTTC
NA | TRBJ2-6 | TRBV18 | NA | CASSRQYRSSGANVLTF | TGTGCCAGCTCACGACAATACAGGAGCTCTGGGGCCAACGTCCTGACTTTC
NA | TRBJ2-3 | TRBV13 | TRBD2 | CASSSSSGRSTDTQYF | TGTGCCAGCAGCTCCTCTAGCGGGAGGAGCACAGATACGCAGTATTTT
many | TRBJ1-3 | TRBV5-5 | TRBD1 | CASSSTGDSGNTIYF | TGTGCCAGCAGCTCAACAGGGGACTCTGGAAACACCATATATTTT
NA | TRBJ1-4 | TRBV4-2 | NA | CASSQDGKRGYSSTNEKLFF | TGTGCCAGCAGCCAAGATGGGAAGAGGGGGTATTCTTCAACTAATGAAAAACTGTTTTTT
NA | TRBJ1-5 | TRBV19 | TRBD1 | CASSTWTGDLNQPQHF | TGTGCCAGTAGTACATGGACAGGGGATCTCAATCAGCCCCAGCATTTT
NA | TRBJ2-5 | TRBV3-1/TRBV3-2 | TRBD2 | CASSHLIAGDETQYF | TGTGCCAGCAGCCACCTTATTGCGGGGGACGAGACCCAGTACTTC
NA | TRBJ1-1 | TRBV5-4 | NA | CASSLAAGAIDTEAFF | TGTGCCAGCAGCTTGGCGGCGGGGGCAATCGACACTGAAGCTTTCTTT